A single sample gave rise to the 5 T cell receptor beta chains below, sequenced in a study of blood T cell repertoires in COVID-19. Measured with immunoSEQ multiplex PCR; TCRdb has only the in-frame clones, and not every one. Of 250,000 to 350,000 clones in the sample, roughly 88% are singletons; the top ten hold 0.87%. Sequencing was performed on peripheral blood. The receptors shown here come from a human donor with COVID-19, enrolled during active disease. The donor label of this sample is uncertain.

This clone came up once. DNA for the CDR3: TGTGCCAGCTCTCCCACCACGTTGGCAAATAGCAATCAGCCCCAGCATTTT. Translated: CASSPTTLANSNQPQHF. The chain couples TRBV18 to TRBJ1-5; D is unclear. The CDR3 totals 17 residues. The germline V and J ends were trimmed by 6 bases and 0 bases, with 18 bases remaining between them. Germline loops: CDR1 KGHSH, CDR2 LQKENI.

The count of this clone is one. The chain combines TRBV28 with TRBJ1-6, with D possibly matching TRBD1 (6 bases). V dropped 6 bases and J dropped 7 bases, with 22 bases sitting between them. The CDR3 has 17 residues. Germline CDR1 MDHEN, CDR2 SYDVKM. The CDR3 sequence: CASSVAGGGIGNSPLHF. The CDR3 coding sequence is TGTGCCAGCAGCGTCGCGGGGGGCGGGATCGGAAATTCACCCCTCCACTTT. Complete variable domain (other parts from reference TRBV28 and TRBJ1-6): DVKVTQSSRYLVKRTGEKVFLECVQDMDHENMFWYRQDPGLGLRLIYFSYDVKMKEKGDIPEGYSVSREKKERFSLILESASTNQTSMYLCASSVAGGGIGNSPLHFGNGTRLTVT.

The genes are TRBV11-1 and TRBJ2-1, with 8 bases aligning to TRBD2. The CDR3 is 14 residues long. Trimming took 5 bases from V and 7 from J; bases not matched to a gene: 7. Germline V lookup: CDR1 SGHAT, CDR2 FQDESV (reference sequence). DNA of the CDR3: TGTGCCAGCAGCCCCCGGGAGGGGAGGAATGAGCAGTTCTTC. Protein product: CASSPREGRNEQFF.

V is TRBV28 and J is TRBJ1-3; D gene unclear. The CDR3 contains 15 residues. V lost 7 bases and J 0 bases, leaving 13 bases between the germline ends. From germline, CDR1 is MDHEN and CDR2 SYDVKM. CDR3 sequence: CASNAVGVSGNTIYF. In DNA form, the CDR3 reads TGTGCCAGCAACGCCGTAGGAGTCTCTGGAAACACCATATATTTT.

This clone came up once. The CDR3 loop is CASSHAGTGTNEQFF. The DNA for the CDR3 is TGTGCCAGCAGTCACGCCGGGACAGGGACAAATGAGCAGTTCTTC. The chain employs TRBV6-6 and TRBJ2-1, with 9 bases aligning to TRBD1. From germline, CDR1 is MNHNY and CDR2 SVGAGI (reference sequence). V shed 5 bases, J shed 7 bases, and the junction held 9 bases outside the gene matches. The CDR3 has 15 amino acids.